The next 5 T cell receptor beta chains were all read from a single sample in a study of blood T cells in healthy people across ages. The second PCR ran 7 to 11 cycles with a sample-barcoded 5' primer and J-beta primers. TCRdb fed the 5' RACE reads into MiXCR, producing one record per CDR3 protein. The sample holds 920,000 or so distinct CDR3 sequences, under 55% seen once. The sample consisted of blood. These receptors were collected from a woman aged 60 to 75 in good health.

This chain joins TRBV3-1 and TRBJ2-1, with TRBD2 matching over 10 bases. Germline values: CDR1 LGHDT, CDR2 YNNKEL (reference sequence). J lost 9 bases, V lost 3 bases, and 8 bases had no gene match. The CDR3 is 15 amino acids. CDR3 loop: CASSQGWTSGLEQFF. The CDR3 nucleotides are TGTGCCAGCAGCCAGGGATGGACTAGCGGACTTGAGCAGTTCTTC.

The gene calls are TRBV5-1 and TRBJ1-6; D unclear. Germline V gives CDR1 SGHRS, CDR2 YFSETQ. Trimming cost V 1 base and J 14 bases, with 13 bases left between them. The CDR3 has 13 amino acids. Written as DNA, the CDR3 is TGCGCCAGCAGCTTGCTCTCCAATCAAGCCCTCCACTTT. Encoded protein: CASSLLSNQALHF.

The CDR3 coding sequence is TGCAGTGCTAGCAGGGACAGATTCTTCGACAATGAGCAGTACTTC. This sequence encodes CSASRDRFFDNEQYF. This chain connects TRBV20-1 to TRBJ2-1; 7 bases match TRBD1. With the DNA end fitting TRBJ2-7 better, the J assignment may be wrong. The CDR3 consists of 15 residues. CDR1 and CDR2 from the germline V gene are DFQATT and SNEGSKA (reference sequence).

The CDR3 region has the DNA TGTGCCAGCAGTTCCTCACTAGCGGGGGACCCCTTTAGCGACAATGAGCAGTTCTTC. Amino acids: CASSSSLAGDPFSDNEQFF. The genes are TRBV6-5 and TRBJ2-1; 11 bases line up with TRBD2. This CDR3 has 19 amino acids. The junction had 16 bases not matched to a gene; V was cut back by 4 bases and J by 5 bases. The germline V gene encodes CDR1 MNHEY and CDR2 SVGAGI.

This clonotype came up a few times. J is TRBJ2-1 and V is TRBV20-1; D may be TRBD2 (5 bases). The V and J ends lost 1 base and 12 bases respectively, with 16 bases between them. Per the germline V gene, CDR1 is DFQATT and CDR2 is SNEGSKA (reference sequence). This CDR3 has 13 residues. Written as DNA, the CDR3 is TGCAGTGCTAGAGCCCCCTGGGAGCGAGGGCAGTTCTTC. Amino acid sequence: CSARAPWERGQFF.